These 3 T cell receptor beta chains were all obtained from the same sample, sequenced in a study of T cell repertoires in aging, cancer and after chemotherapy. TCR beta rearrangements were amplified from peripheral blood genomic DNA. Rearranged V-D-J TRB sequences were amplified with a mixed TRB-A/B primer pool. TCRdb independently ran MiXCR on the multiplex PCR reads; one entry per CDR3 protein. The sample gives about 980 distinct CDR3 sequences, around 23% of which show up once; about a quarter is in the top ten. Sequences were obtained from blood. These receptor sequences come from a human donor with a solid tumor.

Only one count was recorded for this clonotype. This could be a read error, since a much larger clone is one nucleotide away. The final CDR3 position lacks the conserved phenylalanine or tryptophan, pointing to a likely read error. The chain joins TRBV7-9 to TRBJ2-7; 10 nucleotides line up with TRBD2. CDR1 is SEHNR and CDR2 is FQNEAQ in the germline V gene (reference sequence). There are 14 residues in the CDR3. The trim removed 10 bases at V and 1 base at J, leaving 7 bases unmatched. The CDR3 coding sequence is TGTGCCATCGGACTAGCGGCACAGTCCTACGAGCAGTACTCC. Amino acids: CAIGLAAQSYEQYS.

A word on this clonotype: Given a much more abundant clone one base away, this may be a read error. The rearrangement links TRBV15 to TRBJ2-7, with a tentative D call TRBD1 (7 bases). V was cut by 1 base and J by 3 bases, with 13 bases left in between. Germline lookup yields CDR1 LNHNV and CDR2 YYDKDF (reference sequence). The CDR3 is made up of 15 amino acids. Here the CDR3 DNA reads TGTGCCACCAGCAGAGTGGCAGGGGGGCTCTACGAGCAGTACTTC. This codes for CATSRVAGGLYEQYF.

This clonotype rates as medium-sized. This sequence joins TRBV10-3 and TRBJ2-7; tentatively, D is TRBD1 or TRBD2 (5 bases each). The CDR3 covers 15 residues. Trimming pared 8 bases from V and 2 bases from J, leaving 19 bases between. CDR1 is ENHRY and CDR2 is SYGVKD in the germline V gene. The CDR3 loop reads CAISPGSGIAYEQYF. DNA for the CDR3: TGTGCCATCTCCCCAGGGTCCGGGATCGCCTACGAGCAGTACTTC.